These 10 T cell receptor beta chains came from one sample sequenced in a study of cytomegalovirus exposure and HLA in healthy donors. Use of 60 Vbeta and 13 Jbeta primers characterized the PCR. The table came from immunoSEQ multiplex PCR; TCRdb's copy has only in-frame clones and leaves some out. The sample includes about 150,000 clones, 65% to 80% seen only once; the top ten take 5.5% to 7.5%. Material for sequencing was PBMCs. These receptors all stem from a woman between 40 and 50 years old in good health and CMV-seropositive.

This clone turned up a few times. The rearrangement links TRBV6-1 to TRBJ1-2, with a tentative D call TRBD1 (6 bases). V lost 8 bases and J lost 2, with 9 bases in between. The CDR3 runs 12 residues. In germline, CDR1 is MNHNS, CDR2 SASEGT. CDR3 in amino acids: CASERGNYGYTF. The DNA for the CDR3 is TGTGCCAGCGAGAGGGGGAACTATGGCTACACCTTC.

The V gene is TRBV5-1, the J gene TRBJ1-2; D is undetermined. Germline V CDR1 and CDR2: SGHRS, YFSETQ. This CDR3 has 15 residues. V lost 2 bases, J lost 5 bases, and 16 bases lay in between. CDR3 sequence reads: CASSFLSTGEYGYTF. The CDR3 DNA reads TGCGCCAGCAGCTTCCTCTCGACGGGAGAATATGGCTACACCTTC. Full variable domain (missing parts from reference TRBV5-1 and TRBJ1-2): KAGVTQTPRYLIKTRGQQVTLSCSPISGHRSVSWYQQTPGQGLQFLFEYFSETQRNKGNFPGRFSGRQFSNSRSEMNVSTLELGDSALYLCASSFLSTGEYGYTFGSGTRLTVV.

The chain joins TRBV6-1 to TRBJ1-6; 7 positions match TRBD1. Germline V gives CDR1 MNHNS, CDR2 SASEGT. There are 15 residues in the CDR3. Trimming removed 7 bases from V and 9 bases from J; junction bases left unmatched: 12. The CDR3 spells CASTPTGVKGSPLHF. The DNA for the CDR3 is TGTGCCAGCACCCCTACAGGGGTGAAGGGTTCACCCCTCCACTTT.

The chain employs TRBV14 and TRBJ1-1; D might be TRBD1 (6 bases). The germline V and J ends were trimmed by 10 bases and 5 bases, with 17 bases remaining between them. Per germline, CDR1 SGHDN and CDR2 FVKESK. The CDR3 sequence is 13 residues long. The CDR3 reads CATSQGPGTEAFF. Written as DNA, the CDR3 is TGTGCCACCTCACAGGGCCCGGGGACTGAAGCTTTCTTT.

The genes are TRBV9 and TRBJ1-1; the D gene is possibly TRBD1 (5 bases). V lost 0 bases and J lost 1, with 10 bases in between. The CDR3 sequence is 15 residues long. From germline, CDR1 is SGDLS and CDR2 YYNGEE. The DNA for the CDR3 is TGTGCCAGCAGCGTAGGGGAGGGGCCGAACACTGAAGCTTTCTTT. The encoded protein is CASSVGEGPNTEAFF.

This chain connects TRBV4-3 to TRBJ1-6; D ambiguous. The CDR3 has 15 amino acids. V was clipped by 0 bases and J by 10 bases, with 13 bases between them. Germline V gene sequence: CDR1 LGHNA, CDR2 YSLEER. CDR3 bases: TGCGCCAGCAGCCAAGATCGGGGTAATCGATCACCCCTCCACTTT. Its translation: CASSQDRGNRSPLHF.

The CDR3 coding sequence is TGTGCCTGGAGTGTACAGGGGGTCCATGGCTACACCTTC. It yields the protein CAWSVQGVHGYTF. The chain combines TRBV30 with TRBJ1-2, with 8 bases lining up with TRBD1. J gave up 6 bases and V 0 bases, and 3 bases lay outside the gene matches. Germline-derived CDR1 and CDR2 are GTSNPN and SVGIG (reference sequence). This CDR3 is built from 13 residues.

The V call is TRBV11-2, the J call TRBJ1-1, with 8 bases identical to TRBD1. V was clipped by 5 bases and J by 4 bases; unmatched bases: 15. CDR1 SGHAT and CDR2 FQNNGV come from the germline V gene. This CDR3 is 17 amino acids long. This CDR3 reads CASSRGQAFRESTEAFF. CDR3 sequence (DNA): TGTGCCAGCAGCCGGGGACAGGCGTTTCGTGAAAGCACTGAAGCTTTCTTT.

At least ten counts were recorded for this clone. V and J are TRBV25-1 and TRBJ1-3, with D hard to call. Germline V gene lookup returns CDR1 MGHDK and CDR2 SYGVNS. The V and J ends lost 3 bases and 8 bases respectively, with 14 bases between them. The CDR3 has 14 residues. The CDR3 reads CASSEHLRADTIYF. The CDR3 bases are TGTGCCAGCAGTGAGCACCTGAGGGCGGACACCATATATTTT. The full variable domain, completed using reference TRBV25-1 and TRBJ1-3, is EADIYQTPRYLVIGTGKKITLECSQTMGHDKMYWYQQDPGMELHLIHYSYGVNSTEKGDLSSESTVSRIRTEHFPLTLESARPSHTSQYLCASSEHLRADTIYFGEGSWLTVV.

This clone was recorded once. The chain uses TRBV28 and TRBJ1-1; no clear D gene. Germline V lookup: CDR1 MDHEN, CDR2 SYDVKM. The CDR3 extends over 11 amino acids. With 6 bases removed from V and 0 bases from J, the gap between germline ends came to 2 bases. The CDR3 sequence is CASSMNTEAFF. The CDR3, as DNA: TGTGCCAGCAGCATGAACACTGAAGCTTTCTTT.